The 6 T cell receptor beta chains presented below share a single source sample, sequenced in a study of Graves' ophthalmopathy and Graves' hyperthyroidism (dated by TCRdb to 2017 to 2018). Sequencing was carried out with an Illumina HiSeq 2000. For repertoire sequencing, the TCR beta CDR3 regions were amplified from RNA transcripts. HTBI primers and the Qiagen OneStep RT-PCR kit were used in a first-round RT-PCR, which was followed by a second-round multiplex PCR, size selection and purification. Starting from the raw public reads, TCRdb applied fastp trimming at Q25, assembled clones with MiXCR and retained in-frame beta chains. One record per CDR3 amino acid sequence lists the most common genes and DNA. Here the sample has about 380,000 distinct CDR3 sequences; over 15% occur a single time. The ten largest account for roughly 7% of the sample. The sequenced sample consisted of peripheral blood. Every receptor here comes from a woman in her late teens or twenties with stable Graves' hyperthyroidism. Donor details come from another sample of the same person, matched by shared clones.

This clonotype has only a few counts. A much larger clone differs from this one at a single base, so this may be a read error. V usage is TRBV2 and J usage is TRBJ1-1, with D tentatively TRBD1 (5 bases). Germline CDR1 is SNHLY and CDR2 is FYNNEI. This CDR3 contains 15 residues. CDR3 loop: CASSMVGGMNTEACF. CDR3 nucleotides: TGTGCCAGCAGTATGGTTGGGGGTATGAACACTGAAGCTTGCTTT.

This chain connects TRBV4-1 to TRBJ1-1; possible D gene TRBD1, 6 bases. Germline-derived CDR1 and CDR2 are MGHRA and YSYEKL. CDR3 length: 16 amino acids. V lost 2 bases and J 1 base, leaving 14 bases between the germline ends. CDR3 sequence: CASSQPLRGGNTEAFF. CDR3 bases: TGCGCCAGCAGCCAACCCCTCAGGGGCGGGAACACTGAAGCTTTCTTT.

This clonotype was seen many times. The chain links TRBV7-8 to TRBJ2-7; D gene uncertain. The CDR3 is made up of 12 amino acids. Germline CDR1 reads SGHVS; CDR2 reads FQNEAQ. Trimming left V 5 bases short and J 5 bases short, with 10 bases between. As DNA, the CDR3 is TGTGCCAGCAGCCCCCTATTAAACGAGCAGTACTTC. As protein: CASSPLLNEQYF.

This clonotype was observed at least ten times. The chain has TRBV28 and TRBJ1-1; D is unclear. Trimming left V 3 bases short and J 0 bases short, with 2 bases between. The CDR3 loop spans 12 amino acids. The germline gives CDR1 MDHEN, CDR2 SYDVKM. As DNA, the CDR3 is TGTGCCAGCAGTTTCGTGAACACTGAAGCTTTCTTT. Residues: CASSFVNTEAFF.

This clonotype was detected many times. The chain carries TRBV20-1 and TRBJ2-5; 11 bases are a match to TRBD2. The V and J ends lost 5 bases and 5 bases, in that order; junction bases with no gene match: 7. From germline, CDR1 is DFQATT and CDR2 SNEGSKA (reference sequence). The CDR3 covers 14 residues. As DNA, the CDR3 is TGCAGTGCTCGTAGCGGGGGGGCCGGTGAGACCCAGTACTTC. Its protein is CSARSGGAGETQYF.

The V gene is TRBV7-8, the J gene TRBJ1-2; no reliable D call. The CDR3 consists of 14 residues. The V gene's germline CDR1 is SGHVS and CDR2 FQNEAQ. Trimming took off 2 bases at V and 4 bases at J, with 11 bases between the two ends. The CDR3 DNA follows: TGTGCCAGCAGCTTAATTCCATCCCCCTATGGCTACACCTTC. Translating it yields CASSLIPSPYGYTF.